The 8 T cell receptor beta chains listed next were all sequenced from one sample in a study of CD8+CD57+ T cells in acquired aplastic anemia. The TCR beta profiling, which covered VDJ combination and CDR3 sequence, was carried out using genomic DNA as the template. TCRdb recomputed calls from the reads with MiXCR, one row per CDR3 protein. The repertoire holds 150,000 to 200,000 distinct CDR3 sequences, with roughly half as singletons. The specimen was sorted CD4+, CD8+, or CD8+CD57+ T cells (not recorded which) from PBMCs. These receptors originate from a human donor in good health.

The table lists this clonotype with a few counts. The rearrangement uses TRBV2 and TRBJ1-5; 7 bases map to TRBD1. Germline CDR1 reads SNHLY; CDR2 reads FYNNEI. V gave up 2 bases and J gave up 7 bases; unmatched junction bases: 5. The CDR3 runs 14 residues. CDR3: CASSELDRAQPQHF. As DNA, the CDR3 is TGTGCCAGCAGTGAATTAGACAGGGCCCAGCCCCAGCATTTT.

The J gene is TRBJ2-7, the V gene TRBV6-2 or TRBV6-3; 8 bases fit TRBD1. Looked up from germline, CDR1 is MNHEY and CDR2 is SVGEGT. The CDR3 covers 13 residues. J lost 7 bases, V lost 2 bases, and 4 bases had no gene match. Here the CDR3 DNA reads TGTGCCAGCAGTTACCAGGGGGCTGTGGAGCAGTACTTC. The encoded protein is CASSYQGAVEQYF.

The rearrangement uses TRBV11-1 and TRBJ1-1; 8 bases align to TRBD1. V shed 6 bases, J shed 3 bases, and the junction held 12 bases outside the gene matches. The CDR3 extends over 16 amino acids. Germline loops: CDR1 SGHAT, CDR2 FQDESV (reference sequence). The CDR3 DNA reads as TGTGCCAGCAGGCCGTTTTCAGGGGGCCGGGACACTGAAGCTTTCTTT. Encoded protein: CASRPFSGGRDTEAFF.

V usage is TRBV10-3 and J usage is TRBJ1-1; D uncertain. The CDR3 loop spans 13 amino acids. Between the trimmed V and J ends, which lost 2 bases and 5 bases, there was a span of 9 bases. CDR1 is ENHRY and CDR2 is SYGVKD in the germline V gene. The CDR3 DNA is TGTGCCATCAGTGAGGTGGGGAGGACTGAAGCTTTCTTT. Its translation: CAISEVGRTEAFF.

The CDR3 loop reads CATSRPQTTGGELFF. The CDR3 DNA reads as TGTGCCACCAGCAGACCCCAGACGACGGGCGGGGAGCTGTTTTTT. The chain has TRBV15 and TRBJ2-2; D gene uncertain. Trimming left V 2 bases short and J 7 bases short, with 14 bases between. In germline, CDR1 is LNHNV, CDR2 YYDKDF (reference sequence). The CDR3 covers 15 residues.

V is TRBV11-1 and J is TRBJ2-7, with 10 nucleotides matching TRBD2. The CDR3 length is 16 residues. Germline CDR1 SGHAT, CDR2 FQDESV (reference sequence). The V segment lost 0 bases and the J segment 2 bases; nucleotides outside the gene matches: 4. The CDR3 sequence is CASSLARTSGTYEQYF. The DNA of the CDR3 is TGTGCCAGCAGCTTAGCCAGGACTAGCGGTACCTACGAGCAGTACTTC.

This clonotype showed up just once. In DNA, the CDR3 is TGCAGTGCTATCGCGACAGGCGCACCCTACGAGCAGTACTTC. Amino acid sequence: CSAIATGAPYEQYF. The chain recombines TRBV20-1 with TRBJ2-7, with D tentatively TRBD1 (6 bases). There are 14 residues in the CDR3. With 4 bases removed from V and 2 bases from J, the gap between germline ends came to 15 bases. The germline CDR1 and CDR2 sequences are DFQATT and SNEGSKA (reference sequence).

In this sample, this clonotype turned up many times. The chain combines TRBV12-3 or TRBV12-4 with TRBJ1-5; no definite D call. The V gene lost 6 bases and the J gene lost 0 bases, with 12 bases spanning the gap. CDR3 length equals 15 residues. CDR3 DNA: TGTGCCAGCAGCTCGGTCTCGGGTAGCAATCAGCCCCAGCATTTT. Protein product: CASSSVSGSNQPQHF.